This TCR beta chain comes out of a study of CD8+ T cells in alopecia areata. Study-wide context: Disease severity was quantified as SALT score of affected scalp area. Notes on the study in general: Amid tofacitinib therapy, many expanded lesional clones stayed present in scalp and blood.

On this clone: Its specificity is unknown.

Specified treatment: oral pan-JAK inhibitor, 5-10 mg twice daily. cDNA prepared by RNA extraction and subsequent reverse transcription served as the template for sequencing. Some clones are missing from TCRdb's copy, which holds only in-frame ones; the method was immunoSEQ multiplex PCR. The repertoire holds 180,000 or so clones, with 40% to 55% as singletons. The sample was CD8+ T cells sorted from blood, taken around week 52, from a patient treated with tofacitinib. The clonotype was recovered from a human donor with alopecia areata.

The CDR3 nucleotides read TGCGCCAGCAGCCAAGATGGGGGCGAGCATCCATCTAGCGGGGGGTACAATGAGCAGTTCTTC. Encoded protein: CASSQDGGEHPSSGGYNEQFF. This sequence joins TRBV4-1 and TRBJ2-1; 11 positions agree with TRBD2. J gave up 4 bases and V 0 bases, and 17 bases lay outside the gene matches. The CDR3 totals 21 residues. The germline gives CDR1 MGHRA, CDR2 YSYEKL.